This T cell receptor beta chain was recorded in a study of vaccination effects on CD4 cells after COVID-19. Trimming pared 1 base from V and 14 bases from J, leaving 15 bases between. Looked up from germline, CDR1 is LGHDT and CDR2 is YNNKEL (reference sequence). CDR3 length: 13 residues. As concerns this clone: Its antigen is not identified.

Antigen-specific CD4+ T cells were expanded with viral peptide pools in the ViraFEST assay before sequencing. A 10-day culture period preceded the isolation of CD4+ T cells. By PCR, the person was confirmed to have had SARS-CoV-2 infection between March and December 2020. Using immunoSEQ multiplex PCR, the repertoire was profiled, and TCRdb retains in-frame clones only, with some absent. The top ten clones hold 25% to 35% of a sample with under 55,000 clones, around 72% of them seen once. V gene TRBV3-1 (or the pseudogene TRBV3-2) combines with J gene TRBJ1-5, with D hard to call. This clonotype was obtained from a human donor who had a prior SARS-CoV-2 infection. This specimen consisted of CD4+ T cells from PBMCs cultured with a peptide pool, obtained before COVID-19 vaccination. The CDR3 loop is CASSQGPVAPEHF. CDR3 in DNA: TGTGCCAGCAGCCAAGGGCCGGTTGCCCCGGAGCATTTT.